The clone carrying this TCR beta chain was seen just once. CDR1 is ENHRY, CDR2 SYGVKD, per germline. This CDR3 is 14 amino acids long. V lost 0 bases and J lost 5, with 10 bases in between. The source of the sample is a study of blood T cell repertoires in COVID-19. Study background: COVID-19 samples collected from the United States, Italy and Spain covered acute and convalescent phases. Nucleic acid was either cDNA or gDNA, and it came from T cells, B-cell-depleted T cells, or PBMCs.

Methods used by the authors: By means of reference gene primer amplification, nucleated cell counts were estimated. Sequencing was performed with immunoSEQ multiplex PCR; in TCRdb, only in-frame clones are kept and a portion is missing. That table is the source of V, J and clone size, and D and trimming were worked out from the DNA. This sample has fewer than 110,000 clones, with around four fifths found just once. The clonotype comes from a human donor in a cohort sampled during active COVID-19. The sequencing sample was made of peripheral blood. V gene TRBV10-3 combines with J gene TRBJ1-1; D unclear. CDR3 bases: TGTGCCATCAGTGAGTCGAGGGATACAACTGAAGCTTTCTTT. Translation: CAISESRDTTEAFF.